One sample yielded the 4 T cell receptor delta chains listed below, sequenced in a study of γδ T cells in repeated Plasmodium falciparum infection. Bulk repertoires came from Vgamma9/Vdelta2+ or Vdelta2-negative gammadelta T cells flow-sorted from PBMC. TCRdb called clones anew from the multiplex PCR reads with CATT. The table has tens of thousands of delta-chain clones, roughly 0.98% seen once. Sequencing was done on a sample of gamma-delta T cells from blood. Receptors were obtained from a pool of human donors (malaria-infected and uninfected, not separated).

This clone was seen many times. Different DNA sequences within this sample yield the same CDR3. The J gene is TRDJ1, the V gene TRDV1, with TRDD3 identical over 10 bases. With V trimmed by 5 bases and J by 3 bases, 18 bases remained unmatched. Germline CDR1 and CDR2: TSWWSYY and QGS. This CDR3 is built from 19 residues. The CDR3 here is CALGYNLRRGIRVSDKLIF. CDR3 DNA sequence: TGTGCTCTTGGGTACAATCTACGGCGGGGGATACGTGTTTCCGATAAACTCATCTTT.

This clone was seen a few times. This DNA's translation and the protein TCRdb lists, from a much larger clone, do not match at residue 17, likely due to a read error; the protein shown is translated from the DNA. The J gene went uncalled, whereas the V gene is TRDV1; TRDD3 was called by the table and not checked on the DNA. The CDR3 is 19 amino acids. Germline CDR1 and CDR2: TSWWSYY and QGS. This CDR3 reads CALGEPSGGSPPHTDKHIF. For the CDR3, the DNA is TGTGCTCTTGGGGAACCCTCCGGGGGATCCCCTCCACACACCGATAAACACATCTTT.

A word on this clone: With only one base between it and a far larger clone, this is likely a read error. The same CDR3 can be traced to other DNA sequences in this sample. CDR3 amino acids: CACDPVLWGTYTDKLIF. The CDR3 DNA reads as TGCGCCTGTGACCCTGTCTTATGGGGAACCTACACCGATAAACTCATCTTT. J is TRDJ1 and V is TRDV2; TRDD3 is a possible D gene (5 bases). Germline matching of the DNA provided the J gene here, since TCRdb leaves it blank. The CDR3 is 17 residues long. CDR1 GEAIGNYY and CDR2 EKD come from the germline V gene.

A few counts support this clone. This DNA's translation differs at residue 3 from TCRdb's protein, which comes from a much larger clone; a read error is likely, and the protein shown is translated from the DNA. The chain combines TRDV1 with TRDJ1; tentative D call: TRDD3 (5 bases). This CDR3 has 11 residues. CDR1 and CDR2 from the germline V gene are TSWWSYY and QGS. CDR3 DNA sequence: TGTGCTCCTGGGAAAGCCGACAAACTCATCTTT. This codes for CAPGKADKLIF.